The 10 T cell receptor beta chains below all came from one sample that was sequenced in a study of human T cells and chemical hapten exposure. TCRdb used MiXCR to reprocess the RACE reads, holding one entry per CDR3 protein. The data contain around 130,000 distinct CDR3 sequences, approximately 12% of them seen just once; the ten biggest clones take up more than 1.1%. The time point here: patch test 2, 6 weeks after DPC sensitization. Indicated treatment: therapeutic diphenylcyclopropenone sensitization with weekly scalp DPC. The sequenced sample was whole blood, obtained in connection with sensitization to the hapten diphenylcyclopropenone (DPC). The receptors here all came from a woman in her forties or fifties with alopecia areata. Some clones in this sample may be carry-over from other donors' samples.

This clonotype came up many times. This rearrangement joins TRBV28 to TRBJ1-4, with 7 bases matching TRBD1. Germline trimming cut 6 bases from V and 3 bases from J; bases unmatched to any gene: 10. Germline CDR1 reads MDHEN; CDR2 reads SYDVKM. The CDR3 runs 16 residues. The CDR3 reads CASSGTVPRPNEKLFF. DNA for the CDR3: TGTGCCAGCAGCGGGACAGTCCCGCGTCCTAATGAAAAACTGTTTTTT.

This clonotype was detected many times. The V call is TRBV19, the J call TRBJ1-5; D might be TRBD1 (6 bases). Germline V gene lookup returns CDR1 LNHDA and CDR2 SQIVND (reference sequence). Trimming left V 10 bases short and J 6 bases short, with 16 bases between. This CDR3 is built from 13 residues. In nucleotides, the CDR3 is TGTGCCACCGGGGCAGGGGACGGTCAGCCCCAGCATTTT. Its protein is CATGAGDGQPQHF.

This clonotype has only a few counts. The chain links TRBV11-2 to TRBJ2-2; D tentatively reads TRBD1 or TRBD2 (5 bases each). The CDR3 contains 14 residues. Looked up from germline, CDR1 is SGHAT and CDR2 is FQNNGV. Between the trimmed V and J ends, which lost 0 bases and 6 bases, there was a span of 8 bases. The CDR3 nucleotides are TGTGCCAGCAGCTTAGAGGGGGTGTCCGGGGAGCTGTTTTTT. It is translated as CASSLEGVSGELFF.

V is TRBV19 and J is TRBJ1-2, with D unclear. This CDR3 has 14 amino acids. V was cut by 5 bases and J by 4 bases, with 14 bases left in between. Looked up from germline, CDR1 is LNHDA and CDR2 is SQIVND (reference sequence). The CDR3 bases are TGTGCCAGTAGTCCCCCGCCCCGGGGCTATGGCTACACCTTC. Protein: CASSPPPRGYGYTF.

The chain joins TRBV7-9 to TRBJ2-1, with a tentative D call TRBD2 (5 bases). The CDR3 is 17 amino acids. In germline, CDR1 is SEHNR, CDR2 FQNEAQ (reference sequence). V lost 0 bases and J 0 bases, leaving 12 bases between the germline ends. DNA of the CDR3: TGTGCCAGCAGCTTAGCGGACTTCGTTCGCTCCTACAATGAGCAGTTCTTC. Translation gives CASSLADFVRSYNEQFF.

V usage is TRBV18 and J usage is TRBJ2-7, with 7 bases fitting TRBD2. The germline gives CDR1 KGHSH, CDR2 LQKENI. Germline trimming cut 3 bases from V and 6 bases from J; bases unmatched to any gene: 26. The CDR3 has 20 residues. CDR3 region: CASSPKLGLPNLSDLGEQYF. The CDR3, as DNA: TGTGCCAGCTCACCGAAATTGGGACTACCCAATTTATCCGACTTAGGCGAGCAGTACTTC.

This clonotype has at least ten counts. This sequence joins TRBV7-2 and TRBJ1-4; TRBD1 agrees at 7 bases. The CDR3 sequence is 14 residues long. Per the germline V gene, CDR1 is SGHTA and CDR2 is FQGNSA. V dropped 5 bases and J dropped 7; count of bases not matched to a gene: 7. The CDR3 DNA sequence: TGTGCCAGCAGCCGCGACAGGGCTGGTGAAAAACTGTTTTTT. Its protein is CASSRDRAGEKLFF.

V and J are TRBV19 and TRBJ1-5; 7 bases line up with TRBD1. This CDR3 contains 15 residues. J lost 5 bases, V lost 1 base, and 5 bases had no gene match. Germline CDR1 and CDR2: LNHDA and SQIVND (reference sequence). CDR3 nucleotide sequence: TGTGCCAGTAGTATAGGACAGGGAAGGCATCAGCCCCAGCATTTT. It translates to CASSIGQGRHQPQHF. Filled out from reference TRBV19 and TRBJ1-5, the complete variable domain reads DGGITQSPKYLFRKEGQNVTLSCEQNLNHDAMYWYRQDPGQGLRLIYYSQIVNDFQKGDIAEGYSVSREKKESFPLTVTSAQKNPTAFYLCASSIGQGRHQPQHFGDGTRLSIL.

The chain joins TRBV19 to TRBJ2-5; TRBD2 is a possible D gene (6 bases). The V gene's germline CDR1 is LNHDA and CDR2 SQIVND (reference sequence). Trimming removed 3 bases from V and 3 bases from J, with 14 bases in between. The CDR3 has 15 amino acids. CDR3 amino acids: CASSIFSTGEETQYF. CDR3 DNA sequence: TGTGCCAGTAGTATCTTCTCCACGGGAGAAGAGACCCAGTACTTC.

This clonotype was detected many times. The rearrangement joins TRBV30 to TRBJ2-7; a possible D gene is TRBD1 (5 bases). Trimming left V 2 bases short and J 2 bases short, with 10 bases between. The CDR3 totals 13 residues. The germline V gene has CDR1 GTSNPN and CDR2 SVGIG (reference sequence). CDR3 sequence: CAWSIQAAYEQYF. The CDR3 coding sequence is TGTGCCTGGAGTATACAGGCCGCCTACGAGCAGTACTTC.